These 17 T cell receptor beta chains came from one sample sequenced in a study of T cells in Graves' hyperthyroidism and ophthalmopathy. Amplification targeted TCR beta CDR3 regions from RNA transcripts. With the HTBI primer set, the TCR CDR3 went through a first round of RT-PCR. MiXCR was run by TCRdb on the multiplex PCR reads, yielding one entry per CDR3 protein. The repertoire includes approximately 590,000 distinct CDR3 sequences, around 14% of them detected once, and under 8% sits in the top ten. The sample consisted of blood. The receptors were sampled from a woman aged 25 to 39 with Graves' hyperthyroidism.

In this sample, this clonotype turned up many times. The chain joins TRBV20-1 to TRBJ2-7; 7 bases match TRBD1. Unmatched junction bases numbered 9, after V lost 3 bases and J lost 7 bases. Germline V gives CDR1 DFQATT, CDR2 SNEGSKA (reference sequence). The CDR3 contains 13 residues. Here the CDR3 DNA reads TGCAGTGCTAGTCTCCAGAGGGGGCTTGAGCAGTACTTC. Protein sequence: CSASLQRGLEQYF.

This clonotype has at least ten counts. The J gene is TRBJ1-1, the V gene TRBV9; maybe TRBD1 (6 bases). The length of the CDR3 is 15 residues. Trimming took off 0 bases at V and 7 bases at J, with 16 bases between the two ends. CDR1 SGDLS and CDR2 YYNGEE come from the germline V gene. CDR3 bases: TGTGCCAGCAGCGTAGTTGGGGGGCGAGGTAATGAAGCTTTCTTT. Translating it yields CASSVVGGRGNEAFF.

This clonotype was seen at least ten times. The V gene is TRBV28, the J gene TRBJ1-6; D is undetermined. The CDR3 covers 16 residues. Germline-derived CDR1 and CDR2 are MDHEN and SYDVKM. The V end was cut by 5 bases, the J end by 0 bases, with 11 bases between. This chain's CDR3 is CASSPSGGSYNSPLHF. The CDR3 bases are TGTGCCAGCAGTCCTTCGGGAGGCTCCTATAATTCACCCCTCCACTTT.

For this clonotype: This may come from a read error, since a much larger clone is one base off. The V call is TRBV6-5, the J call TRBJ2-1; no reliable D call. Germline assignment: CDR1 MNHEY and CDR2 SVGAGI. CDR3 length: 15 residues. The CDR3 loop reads CASSYSRAVSNEQLF. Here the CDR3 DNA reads TGTGCCAGCAGTTACTCTAGGGCGGTCAGCAATGAGCAGCTCTTC.

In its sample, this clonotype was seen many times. In DNA form, the CDR3 reads TGTGCCAGCCGATCTTGGGCGACTGGGACTACTTACACCGGGGAGCTGTTTTTT. Its translation: CASRSWATGTTYTGELFF. The chain links TRBV11-2 to TRBJ2-2, with 7 bases aligning to TRBD2. CDR1 and CDR2 from the germline V gene are SGHAT and FQNNGV. V shed 8 bases, J shed 3 bases, and the junction held 18 bases outside the gene matches. This CDR3 has 18 residues.

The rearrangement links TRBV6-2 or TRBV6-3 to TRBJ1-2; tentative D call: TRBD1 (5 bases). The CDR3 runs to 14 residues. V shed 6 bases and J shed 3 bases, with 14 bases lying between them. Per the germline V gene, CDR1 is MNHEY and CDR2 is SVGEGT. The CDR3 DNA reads TGTGCCAGCAGGACCGACAGCCCCCACTATGGCTACACCTTC. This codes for CASRTDSPHYGYTF.

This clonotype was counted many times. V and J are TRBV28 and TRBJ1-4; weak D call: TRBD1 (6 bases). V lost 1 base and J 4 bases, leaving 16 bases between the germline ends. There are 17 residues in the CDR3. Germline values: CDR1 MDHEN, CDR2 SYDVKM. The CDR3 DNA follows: TGTGCCAGCAGTTTATCAAGGGGGGGAGACTTTAATGAAAAACTGTTTTTT. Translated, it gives CASSLSRGGDFNEKLFF.

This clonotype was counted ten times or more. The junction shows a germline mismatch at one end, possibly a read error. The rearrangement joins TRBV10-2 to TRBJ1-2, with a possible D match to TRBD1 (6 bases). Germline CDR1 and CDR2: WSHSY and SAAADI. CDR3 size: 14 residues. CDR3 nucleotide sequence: TGTGCCAGCAGCCCCGCCGGGGGCGGGTATGGCTACACCTTC. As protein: CASSPAGGGYGYTF.

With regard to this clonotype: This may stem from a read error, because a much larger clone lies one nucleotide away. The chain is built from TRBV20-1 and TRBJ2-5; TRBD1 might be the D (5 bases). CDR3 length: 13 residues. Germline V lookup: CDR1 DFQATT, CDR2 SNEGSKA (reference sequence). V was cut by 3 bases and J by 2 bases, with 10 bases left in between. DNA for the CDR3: TGCAGTGCTAGTACAGGACAACAAGAGACCCAGTACTTC. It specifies CSASTGQQETQYF.

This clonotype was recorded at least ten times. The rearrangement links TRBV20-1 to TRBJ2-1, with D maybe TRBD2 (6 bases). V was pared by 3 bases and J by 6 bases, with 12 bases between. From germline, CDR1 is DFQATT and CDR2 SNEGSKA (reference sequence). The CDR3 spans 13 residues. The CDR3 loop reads CSASGSRVNEQFF. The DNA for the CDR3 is TGCAGTGCTAGCGGGAGTAGGGTCAATGAGCAGTTCTTC.

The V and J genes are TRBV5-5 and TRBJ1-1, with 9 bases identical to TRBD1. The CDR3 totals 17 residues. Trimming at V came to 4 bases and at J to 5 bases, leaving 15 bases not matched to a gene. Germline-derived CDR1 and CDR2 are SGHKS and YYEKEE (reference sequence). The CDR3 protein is CASSRTGTGSQHTEAFF. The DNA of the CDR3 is TGTGCCAGCAGCCGCACCGGGACAGGGTCTCAACATACTGAAGCTTTCTTT.

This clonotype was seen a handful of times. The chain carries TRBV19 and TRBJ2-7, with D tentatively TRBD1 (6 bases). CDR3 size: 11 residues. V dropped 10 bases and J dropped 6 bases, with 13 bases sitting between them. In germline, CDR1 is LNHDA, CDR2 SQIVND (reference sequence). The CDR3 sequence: CATGARGEQYF. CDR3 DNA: TGTGCCACAGGGGCTAGGGGCGAGCAGTACTTC.

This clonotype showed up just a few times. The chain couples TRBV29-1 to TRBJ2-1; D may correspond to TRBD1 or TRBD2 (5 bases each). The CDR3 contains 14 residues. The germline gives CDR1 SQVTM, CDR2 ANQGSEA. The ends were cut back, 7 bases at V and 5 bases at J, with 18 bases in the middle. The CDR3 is CSAPARDPDNEQFF. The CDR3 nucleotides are TGCAGCGCTCCCGCCCGGGACCCAGACAATGAGCAGTTCTTC.

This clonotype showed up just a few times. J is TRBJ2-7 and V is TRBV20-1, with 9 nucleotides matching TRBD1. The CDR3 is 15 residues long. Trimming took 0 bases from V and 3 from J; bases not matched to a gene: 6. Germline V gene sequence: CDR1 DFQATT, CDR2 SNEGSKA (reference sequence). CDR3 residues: CSARETGTGHYEQYF. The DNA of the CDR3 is TGCAGTGCTAGAGAGACCGGGACAGGGCACTACGAGCAGTACTTC.

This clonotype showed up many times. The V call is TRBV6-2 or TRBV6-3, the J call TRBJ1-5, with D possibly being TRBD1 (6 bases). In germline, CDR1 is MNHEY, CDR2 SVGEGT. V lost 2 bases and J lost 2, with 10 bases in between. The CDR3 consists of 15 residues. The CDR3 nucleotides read TGTGCCAGCAGTTACAACAGGGCGGGCAATCAGCCCCAGCATTTT. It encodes CASSYNRAGNQPQHF.

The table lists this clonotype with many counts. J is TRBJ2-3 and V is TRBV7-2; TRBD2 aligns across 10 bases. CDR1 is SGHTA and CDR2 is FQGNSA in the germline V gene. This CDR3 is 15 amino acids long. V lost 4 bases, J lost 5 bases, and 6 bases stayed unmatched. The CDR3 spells CASSSLAGKVDTQYF. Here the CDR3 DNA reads TGTGCCAGCAGCTCACTAGCGGGAAAGGTAGATACGCAGTATTTT. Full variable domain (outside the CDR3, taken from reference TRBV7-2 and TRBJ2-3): GAGVSQSPSNKVTEKGKDVELRCDPISGHTALYWYRQSLGQGLEFLIYFQGNSAPDKSGLPSDRFSAERTGGSVSTLTIQRTQQEDSAVYLCASSSLAGKVDTQYFGPGTRLTVL.

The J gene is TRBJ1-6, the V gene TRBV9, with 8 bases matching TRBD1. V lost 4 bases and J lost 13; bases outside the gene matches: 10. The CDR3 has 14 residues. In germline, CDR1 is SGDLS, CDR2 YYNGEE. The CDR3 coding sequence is TGTGCCAGCAGCATACTCGACAGGGGAAGTCCCCTCCACTTT. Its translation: CASSILDRGSPLHF.